Following are 15 T cell receptor beta chains from one sample sequenced in a study of chemoradiotherapy in HPV16-positive cancers. Profiling relied on immunoSEQ multiplex PCR, and the TCRdb table lists in-frame clones only, not all of them. The data hold about 32,000 clones, with roughly nine tenths observed a single time. The sequences come from blood, collected from a patient who underwent chemoradiotherapy. Receptors were obtained from a human donor with HPV-associated anogenital cancer.

The genes are TRBV9 and TRBJ1-2; 8 nucleotides agree with TRBD1. The CDR3 consists of 13 residues. Germline CDR1 SGDLS, CDR2 YYNGEE. Losses at the gene ends were 5 bases for V and 8 bases for J; bases not matched to a gene: 8. The CDR3 DNA sequence: TGTGCCAGCAGTTCCGACAGGGGAGGAGGCTACACCTTC. It yields the protein CASSSDRGGGYTF.

This clone was seen once. The chain links TRBV19 to TRBJ1-1, with TRBD1 identical over 8 bases. Germline CDR1 and CDR2: LNHDA and SQIVND (reference sequence). There are 14 residues in the CDR3. The trim removed 4 bases at V and 1 base at J, leaving 2 bases unmatched. The CDR3 coding sequence is TGTGCCAGTAGTAACGGACAGGGGAACACTGAAGCTTTCTTT. This gives the protein CASSNGQGNTEAFF.

The chain has TRBV21-1 and TRBJ1-1; the table's TRBD1 call for D was not verified on the DNA. TRBV21-1 is a documented pseudogene. There are 15 residues in the CDR3. The CDR3 DNA reads TGTGCCAGCAACCTAAGGCCAGGGGGCAACACTGAAGCTTTCTTT. This sequence encodes CASNLRPGGNTEAFF.

This sequence joins TRBV30 and TRBJ2-2; D gene unclear. Trimming removed 0 bases at V and 4 bases at J, with 9 bases between. Germline V gene sequence: CDR1 GTSNPN, CDR2 SVGIG (reference sequence). This CDR3 spans 14 amino acids. This chain's CDR3 is CAWSVGQFTGELFF. CDR3 sequence (DNA): TGTGCCTGGAGTGTGGGTCAGTTCACCGGGGAGCTGTTTTTT.

The CDR3 nucleotides are TGTGCCAGCAGCTTAGGCGGGAACACCGGGGAGCTGTTTTTT. Encoded protein: CASSLGGNTGELFF. The gene calls are TRBV7-8 and TRBJ2-2; no firm D call. CDR1 is SGHVS and CDR2 is FQNEAQ in the germline V gene. V shed 1 base and J shed 1 base, with 4 bases lying between them. The CDR3 extends over 14 amino acids.

The V and J genes are TRBV6-5 and TRBJ1-3; possible D gene TRBD1, 5 bases. CDR3 length: 14 residues. The germline V and J ends were trimmed by 5 bases and 1 base, with 9 bases remaining between them. Germline V lookup: CDR1 MNHEY, CDR2 SVGAGI. The CDR3 DNA follows: TGTGCCAGCAGTACCGGGGGGTCTGGAAACACCATATATTTT. Translated: CASSTGGSGNTIYF.

The chain employs TRBV5-4 and TRBJ2-5; TRBD1 matches at 7 bases. The CDR3 spans 13 residues. Per germline, CDR1 SGHNT and CDR2 YYREEE (reference sequence). The J segment lost 4 bases and the V segment lost 1 base, leaving 1 base of the junction unmatched. Here the CDR3 reads CASSLKGAETQYF. DNA for the CDR3: TGTGCCAGCAGCTTGAAGGGGGCAGAGACCCAGTACTTC.

The chain employs TRBV6-1 and TRBJ2-5; tentatively, D is TRBD2 (5 bases). Germline assignment: CDR1 MNHNS and CDR2 SASEGT. V lost 5 bases and J 7 bases, leaving 20 bases between the germline ends. The CDR3 runs 15 residues. DNA for the CDR3: TGTGCCAGCAGTCCTGGGCTCCGGGCCCGGGGGACCCAGTACTTC. This gives the protein CASSPGLRARGTQYF.

This clone was recorded only once. The chain joins TRBV19 to TRBJ2-5; no reliable D call. Per germline, CDR1 LNHDA and CDR2 SQIVND (reference sequence). V lost 3 bases, J lost 2 bases, and 7 bases lay in between. The CDR3 is made up of 13 amino acids. DNA of the CDR3: TGTGCCAGTAGTATTAATCTTCAAGAGACCCAGTACTTC. Translating it yields CASSINLQETQYF.

This clone was detected once. The rearrangement uses TRBV6-1 and TRBJ2-5; D assignment may be TRBD1 or TRBD2 (5 bases each). V was cut by 2 bases and J by 5 bases, with 12 bases left in between. Per germline, CDR1 MNHNS and CDR2 SASEGT. The CDR3 totals 14 residues. The DNA for the CDR3 is TGTGCCAGCAGTGAATTTCGGGGACGGGAGACCCAGTACTTC. Amino acids: CASSEFRGRETQYF.

Only a few counts were recorded for this clone. The chain carries TRBV19 and TRBJ2-1; 7 bases are shared with TRBD2. J gave up 12 bases and V 5 bases, and 10 bases lay outside the gene matches. The CDR3 is 13 residues long. Germline V lookup: CDR1 LNHDA, CDR2 SQIVND (reference sequence). The CDR3 DNA is TGTGCCAGTAGTCCCCCGGGGGGAGGTGTGCAGTTCTTC. It encodes CASSPPGGGVQFF.

The chain has TRBV5-4 and TRBJ2-6; D unresolved. The ends were cut back, 0 bases at V and 4 bases at J, with 14 bases in the middle. CDR3 length: 17 amino acids. The V gene's germline CDR1 is SGHNT and CDR2 YYREEE (reference sequence). The CDR3 DNA reads as TGTGCCAGCAGCTTGGCCCAGTGGCTGGGAGGGGCCAACGTCCTGACTTTC. Protein product: CASSLAQWLGGANVLTF.

The chain couples TRBV7-8 to TRBJ1-1; D is undetermined. Trimming removed 1 base from V and 4 bases from J, with 4 bases in between. The CDR3 is made up of 12 amino acids. Germline V lookup: CDR1 SGHVS, CDR2 FQNEAQ. The CDR3, as DNA: TGTGCCAGCAGCTTAGTTTCCACTGAAGCTTTCTTT. It codes for CASSLVSTEAFF. The full variable domain, rest sourced from reference TRBV7-8 and TRBJ1-1, is GAGVSQSPRYKVAKRGQDVALRCDPISGHVSLFWYQQALGQGPEFLTYFQNEAQLDKSGLPSDRFFAERPEGSVSTLKIQRTQQEDSAVYLCASSLVSTEAFFGQGTRLTVV.

The chain is built from TRBV5-1 and TRBJ2-7; possible D gene TRBD2, 6 bases. V shed 4 bases and J shed 1 base, with 18 bases lying between them. The CDR3 is made up of 16 amino acids. Germline lookup yields CDR1 SGHRS and CDR2 YFSETQ. CDR3 coding DNA: TGCGCCAGCAGCCCCGCGGGGAGCGGCCGGTCCTACGAGCAGTACTTC. It specifies CASSPAGSGRSYEQYF.

The CDR3 loop reads CASSRGGISNQPQHF. In DNA, the CDR3 is TGTGCCAGCAGTAGGGGGGGGATTAGCAATCAGCCCCAGCATTTT. V and J are TRBV6-5 and TRBJ1-5; D perhaps matches TRBD1 (6 bases). Germline CDR1 MNHEY, CDR2 SVGAGI. The CDR3 totals 15 residues. V shed 5 bases and J shed 0 bases, with 11 bases lying between them.